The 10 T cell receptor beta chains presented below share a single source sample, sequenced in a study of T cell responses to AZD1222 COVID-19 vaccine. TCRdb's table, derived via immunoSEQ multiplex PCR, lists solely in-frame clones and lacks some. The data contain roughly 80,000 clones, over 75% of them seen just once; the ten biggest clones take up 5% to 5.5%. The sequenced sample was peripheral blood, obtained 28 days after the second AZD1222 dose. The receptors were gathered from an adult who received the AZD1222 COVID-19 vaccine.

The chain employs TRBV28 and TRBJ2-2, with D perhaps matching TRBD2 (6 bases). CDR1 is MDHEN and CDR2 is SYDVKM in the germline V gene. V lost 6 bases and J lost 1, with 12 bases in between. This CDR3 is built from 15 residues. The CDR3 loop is CASSPGTLNTGELFF. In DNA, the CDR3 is TGTGCCAGCAGCCCCGGGACTTTGAACACCGGGGAGCTGTTTTTT. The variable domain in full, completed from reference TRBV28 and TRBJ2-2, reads DVKVTQSSRYLVKRTGEKVFLECVQDMDHENMFWYRQDPGLGLRLIYFSYDVKMKEKGDIPEGYSVSREKKERFSLILESASTNQTSMYLCASSPGTLNTGELFFGEGSRLTVL.

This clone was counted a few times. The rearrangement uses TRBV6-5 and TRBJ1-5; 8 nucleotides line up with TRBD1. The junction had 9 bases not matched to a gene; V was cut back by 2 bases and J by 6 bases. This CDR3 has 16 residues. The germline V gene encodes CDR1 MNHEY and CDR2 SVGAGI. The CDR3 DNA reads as TGTGCCAGCAGTTACCCCGGACAGGGTTCTTCTCAGCCCCAGCATTTT. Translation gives CASSYPGQGSSQPQHF.

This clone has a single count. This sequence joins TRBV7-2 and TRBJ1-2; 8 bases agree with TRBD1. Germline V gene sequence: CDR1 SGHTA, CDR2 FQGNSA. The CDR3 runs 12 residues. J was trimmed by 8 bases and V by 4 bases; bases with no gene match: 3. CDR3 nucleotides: TGTGCCAGCAGCTGGGACAGGCCCGGCTACACCTTC. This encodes CASSWDRPGYTF.

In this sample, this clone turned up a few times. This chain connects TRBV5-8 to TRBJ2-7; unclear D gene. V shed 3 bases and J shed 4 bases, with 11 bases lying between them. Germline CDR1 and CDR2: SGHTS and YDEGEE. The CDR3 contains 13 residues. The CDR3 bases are TGTGCCAGCAGCTCGATTAGAGGTTACGAGCAGTACTTC. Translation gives CASSSIRGYEQYF.

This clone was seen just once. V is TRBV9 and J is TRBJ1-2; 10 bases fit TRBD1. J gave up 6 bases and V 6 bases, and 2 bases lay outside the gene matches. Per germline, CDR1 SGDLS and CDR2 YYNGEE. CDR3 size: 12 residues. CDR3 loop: CASTGQGNGYTF. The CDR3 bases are TGTGCCAGCACGGGACAGGGGAATGGCTACACCTTC.

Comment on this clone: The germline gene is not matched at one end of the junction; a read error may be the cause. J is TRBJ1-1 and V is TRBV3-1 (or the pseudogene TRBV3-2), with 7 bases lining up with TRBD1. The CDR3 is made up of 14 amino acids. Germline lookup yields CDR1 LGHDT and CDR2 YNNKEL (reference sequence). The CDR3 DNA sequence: TGTGCCAGCAGCCGAGAGACAGGGAACGCTGAAGCTTTCTTT. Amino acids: CASSRETGNAEAFF.

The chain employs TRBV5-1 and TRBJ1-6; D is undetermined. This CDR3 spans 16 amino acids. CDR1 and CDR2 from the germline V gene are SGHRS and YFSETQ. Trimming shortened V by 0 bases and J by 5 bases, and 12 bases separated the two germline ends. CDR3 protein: CASSLGGVGNNSPLHF. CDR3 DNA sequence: TGCGCCAGCAGCTTGGGCGGGGTTGGGAATAATTCACCCCTCCACTTT.

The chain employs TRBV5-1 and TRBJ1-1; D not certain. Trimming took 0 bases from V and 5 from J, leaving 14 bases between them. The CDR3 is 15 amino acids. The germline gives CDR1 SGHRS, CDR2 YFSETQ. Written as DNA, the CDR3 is TGCGCCAGCAGCTTGGAGGTACCCGGAGGAACTGAAGCTTTCTTT. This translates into CASSLEVPGGTEAFF.

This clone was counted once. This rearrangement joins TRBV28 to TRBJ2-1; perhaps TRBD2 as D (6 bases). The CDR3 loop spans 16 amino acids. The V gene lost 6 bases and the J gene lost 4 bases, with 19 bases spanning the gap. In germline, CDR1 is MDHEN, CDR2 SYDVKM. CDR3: CASSWGTGTDYNEQFF. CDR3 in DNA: TGTGCCAGCAGCTGGGGGACCGGGACTGATTACAATGAGCAGTTCTTC.

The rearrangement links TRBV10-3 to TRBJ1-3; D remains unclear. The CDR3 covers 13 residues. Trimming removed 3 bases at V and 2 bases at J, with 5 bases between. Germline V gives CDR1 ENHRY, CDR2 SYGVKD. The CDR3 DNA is TGTGCCATCAGTGATTTTCCTGGAAACACCATATATTTT. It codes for CAISDFPGNTIYF.